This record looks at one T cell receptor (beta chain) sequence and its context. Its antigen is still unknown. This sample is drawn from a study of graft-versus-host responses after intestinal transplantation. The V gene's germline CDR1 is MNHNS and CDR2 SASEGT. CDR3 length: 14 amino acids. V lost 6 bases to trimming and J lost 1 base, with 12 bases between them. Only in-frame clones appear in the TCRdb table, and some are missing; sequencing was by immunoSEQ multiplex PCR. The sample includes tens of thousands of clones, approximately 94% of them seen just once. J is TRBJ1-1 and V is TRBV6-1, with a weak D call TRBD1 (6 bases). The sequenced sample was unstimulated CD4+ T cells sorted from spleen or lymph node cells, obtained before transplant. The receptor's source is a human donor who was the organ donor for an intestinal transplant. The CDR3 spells CASRGTLRNTEAFF. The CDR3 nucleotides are TGTGCCAGCAGGGGGACACTGAGGAACACTGAAGCTTTCTTT.